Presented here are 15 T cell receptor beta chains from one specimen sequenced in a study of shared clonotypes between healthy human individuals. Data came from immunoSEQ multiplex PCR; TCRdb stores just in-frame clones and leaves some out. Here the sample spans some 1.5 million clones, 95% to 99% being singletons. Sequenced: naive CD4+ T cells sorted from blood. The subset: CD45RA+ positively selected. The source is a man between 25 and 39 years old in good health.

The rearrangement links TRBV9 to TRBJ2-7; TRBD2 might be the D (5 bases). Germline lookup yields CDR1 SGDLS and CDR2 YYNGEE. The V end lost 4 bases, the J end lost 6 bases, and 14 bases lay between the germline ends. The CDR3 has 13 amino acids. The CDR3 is CASSSSSTTEQYF. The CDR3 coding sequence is TGTGCCAGCAGCTCCTCTAGCACGACCGAGCAGTACTTC.

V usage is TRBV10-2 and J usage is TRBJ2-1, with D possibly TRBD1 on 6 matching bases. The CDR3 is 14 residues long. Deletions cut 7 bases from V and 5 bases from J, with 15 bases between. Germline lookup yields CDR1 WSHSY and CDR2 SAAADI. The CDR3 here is CASTSGTSNNEQFF. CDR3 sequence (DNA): TGCGCCAGCACCTCCGGGACATCAAACAATGAGCAGTTCTTC.

The CDR3 reads CASSYYEQYF. The CDR3 DNA follows: TGCGCCAGCAGCTACTACGAGCAGTACTTC. The rearrangement links TRBV5-1 to TRBJ2-7, with no clear D. With 3 bases removed from V and 3 bases from J, the gap between germline ends came to 1 base. CDR3 length equals 10 residues. The V gene's germline CDR1 is SGHRS and CDR2 YFSETQ.

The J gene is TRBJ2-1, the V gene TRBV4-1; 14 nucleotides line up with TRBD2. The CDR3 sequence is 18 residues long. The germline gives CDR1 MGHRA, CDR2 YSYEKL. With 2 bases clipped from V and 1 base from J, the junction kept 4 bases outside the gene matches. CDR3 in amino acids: CASSQSGLAGVSYNEQFF. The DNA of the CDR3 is TGCGCCAGCAGCCAATCGGGACTAGCGGGAGTATCCTACAATGAGCAGTTCTTC.

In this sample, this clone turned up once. The CDR3 loop is CASSRVRGVTEAFF. As DNA, the CDR3 is TGTGCCAGCAGCCGAGTCAGGGGGGTCACTGAAGCTTTCTTT. The chain links TRBV7-2 to TRBJ1-1; 7 bases are a match to TRBD1. Per the germline V gene, CDR1 is SGHTA and CDR2 is FQGNSA. This CDR3 has 14 residues. Unmatched junction bases numbered 7, after V lost 5 bases and J lost 4 bases. Filled out from reference TRBV7-2 and TRBJ1-1, the complete variable domain reads GAGVSQSPSNKVTEKGKDVELRCDPISGHTALYWYRQSLGQGLEFLIYFQGNSAPDKSGLPSDRFSAERTGGSVSTLTIQRTQQEDSAVYLCASSRVRGVTEAFFGQGTRLTVV.

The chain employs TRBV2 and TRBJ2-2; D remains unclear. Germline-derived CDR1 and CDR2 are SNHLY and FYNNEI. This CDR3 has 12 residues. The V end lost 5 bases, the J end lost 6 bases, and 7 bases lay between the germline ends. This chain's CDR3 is CASSTLAGELFF. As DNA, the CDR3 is TGTGCCAGCAGTACTTTGGCCGGGGAGCTGTTTTTT.

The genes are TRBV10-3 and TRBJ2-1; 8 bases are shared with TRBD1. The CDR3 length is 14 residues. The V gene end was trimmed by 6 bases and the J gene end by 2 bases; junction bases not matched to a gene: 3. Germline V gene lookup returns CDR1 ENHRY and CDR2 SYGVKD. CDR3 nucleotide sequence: TGTGCCATCAGGGAGACAGGGGCCTACAATGAGCAGTTCTTC. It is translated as CAIRETGAYNEQFF.

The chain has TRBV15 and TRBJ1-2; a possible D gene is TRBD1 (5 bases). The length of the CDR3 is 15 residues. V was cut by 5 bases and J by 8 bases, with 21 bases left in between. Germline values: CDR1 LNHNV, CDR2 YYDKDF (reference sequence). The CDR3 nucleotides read TGTGCCACCAGCCCACAAAGGTGGGGGTTTGGAGGCTACACCTTC. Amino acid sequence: CATSPQRWGFGGYTF.

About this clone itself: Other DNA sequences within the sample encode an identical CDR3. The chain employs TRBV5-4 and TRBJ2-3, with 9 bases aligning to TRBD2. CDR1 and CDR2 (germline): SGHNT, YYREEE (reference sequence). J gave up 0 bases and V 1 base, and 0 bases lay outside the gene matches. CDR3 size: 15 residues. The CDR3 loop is CASSLTSGSTDTQYF. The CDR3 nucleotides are TGTGCCAGCAGCTTGACTAGCGGGAGCACAGATACGCAGTATTTT.

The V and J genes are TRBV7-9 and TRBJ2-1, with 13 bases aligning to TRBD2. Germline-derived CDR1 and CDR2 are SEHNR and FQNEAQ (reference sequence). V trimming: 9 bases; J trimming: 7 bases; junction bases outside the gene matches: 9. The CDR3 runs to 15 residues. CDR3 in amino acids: CASSDRTSGSNEQFF. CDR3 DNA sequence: TGTGCCAGTTCCGATAGGACTAGCGGGAGTAATGAGCAGTTCTTC.

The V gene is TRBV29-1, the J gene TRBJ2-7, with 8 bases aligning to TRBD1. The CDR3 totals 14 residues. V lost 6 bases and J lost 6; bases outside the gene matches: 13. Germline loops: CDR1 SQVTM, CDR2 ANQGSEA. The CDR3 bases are TGCAGCGTAAAAGGACAGGGAGAGACTGGCGAGCAGTACTTC. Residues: CSVKGQGETGEQYF.

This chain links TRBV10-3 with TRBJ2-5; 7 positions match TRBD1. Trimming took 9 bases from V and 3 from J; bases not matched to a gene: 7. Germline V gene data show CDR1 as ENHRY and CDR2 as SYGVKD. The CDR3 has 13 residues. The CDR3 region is CAMGRDREETQYF. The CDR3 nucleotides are TGTGCCATGGGAAGGGACAGAGAAGAGACCCAGTACTTC.

The CDR3 nucleotides are TGCAGTGCTCGGCCCGATTACGAGCAGTACTTC. This encodes CSARPDYEQYF. The chain links TRBV20-1 to TRBJ2-7; D remains unclear. Trimming took 5 bases from V and 4 from J, leaving 9 bases between them. The CDR3 consists of 11 residues. Germline CDR1 reads DFQATT; CDR2 reads SNEGSKA (reference sequence).

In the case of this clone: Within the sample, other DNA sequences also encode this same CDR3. The CDR3 nucleotides are TGTGCCAGCAGTTTAGCGGGGAATGAGCAGTTCTTC. This sequence encodes CASSLAGNEQFF. The chain couples TRBV6-1 to TRBJ2-1; 8 bases agree with TRBD2. The CDR3 consists of 12 residues. The V segment lost 5 bases and the J segment 7 bases; nucleotides outside the gene matches: 1. The germline gives CDR1 MNHNS, CDR2 SASEGT.

The CDR3 protein is CASRPAGQRYGYTF. Written as DNA, the CDR3 is TGTGCCAGCAGACCCGCGGGACAACGCTATGGCTACACCTTC. V is TRBV28 and J is TRBJ1-2, with D possibly TRBD1 on 6 matching bases. Trimming removed 6 bases at V and 4 bases at J, with 15 bases between. The germline V gene has CDR1 MDHEN and CDR2 SYDVKM. This CDR3 region has 14 residues.